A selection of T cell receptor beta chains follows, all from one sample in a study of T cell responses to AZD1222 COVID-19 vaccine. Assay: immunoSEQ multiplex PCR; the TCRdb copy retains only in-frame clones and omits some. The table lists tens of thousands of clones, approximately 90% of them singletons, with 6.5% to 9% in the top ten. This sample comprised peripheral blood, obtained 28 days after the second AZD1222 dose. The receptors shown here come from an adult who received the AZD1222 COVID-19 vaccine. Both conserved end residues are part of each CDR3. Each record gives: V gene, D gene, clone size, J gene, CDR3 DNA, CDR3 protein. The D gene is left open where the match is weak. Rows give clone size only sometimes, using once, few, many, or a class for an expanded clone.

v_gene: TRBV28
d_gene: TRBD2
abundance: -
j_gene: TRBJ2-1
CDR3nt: TGTGCCAGCAGTCCCCCCCTAGCGGGGGGGCATGAGCAGTTCTTC
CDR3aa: CASSPPLAGGHEQFF

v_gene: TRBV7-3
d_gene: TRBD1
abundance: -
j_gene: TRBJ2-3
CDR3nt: TGTGCCAGCAGCTTCACGAGGGGGCCCACAGATACGCAGTATTTT
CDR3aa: CASSFTRGPTDTQYF

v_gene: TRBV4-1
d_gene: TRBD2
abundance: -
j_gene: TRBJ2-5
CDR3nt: TGCGCCAGCAGCCAAGGGGAGGGAGAGACCCAGTACTTC
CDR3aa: CASSQGEGETQYF

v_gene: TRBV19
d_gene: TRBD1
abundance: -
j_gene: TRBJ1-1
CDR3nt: TGTGCCAGTAGTATACTAGGCTCCGGACAGGGGGCCACTGAAGCTTTCTTT
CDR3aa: CASSILGSGQGATEAFF

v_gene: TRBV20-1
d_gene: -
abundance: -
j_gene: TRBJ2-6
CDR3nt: TGCAGTGCTAGTGGGGGATCCCGCTCTGGGGCCAACGTCCTGACTTTC
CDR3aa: CSASGGSRSGANVLTF

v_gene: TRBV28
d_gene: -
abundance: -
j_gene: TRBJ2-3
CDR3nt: TGTGCCAGCAGTTCAGGGTGGAAGACAGATACGCAGTATTTT
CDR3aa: CASSSGWKTDTQYF

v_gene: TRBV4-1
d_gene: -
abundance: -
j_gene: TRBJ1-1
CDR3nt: TGCGCCAGCAGCCAAGGACAGACAAACACTGAAGCTTTCTTT
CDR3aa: CASSQGQTNTEAFF

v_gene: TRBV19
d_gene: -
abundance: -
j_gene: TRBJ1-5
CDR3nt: TGTGCCAGTAGTGCCCGCCCCCAGCCCCAGCATTTT
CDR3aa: CASSARPQPQHF

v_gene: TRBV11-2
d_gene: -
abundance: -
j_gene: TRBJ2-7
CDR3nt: TGTGCCAGCAGCTCCACCTCCTACGAGCAGTACTTC
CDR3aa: CASSSTSYEQYF

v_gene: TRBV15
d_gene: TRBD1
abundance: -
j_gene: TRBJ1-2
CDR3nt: TGTGCCACCAGCGTTGGACAGGGCGCGGTCTACACCTTC
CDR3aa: CATSVGQGAVYTF

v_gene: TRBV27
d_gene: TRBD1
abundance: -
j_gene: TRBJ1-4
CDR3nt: TGTGCCAGCAGTTTATTAACAGGGGGGGATAATGAAAAACTGTTTTTT
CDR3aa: CASSLLTGGDNEKLFF

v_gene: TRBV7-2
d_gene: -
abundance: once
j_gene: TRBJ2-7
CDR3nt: TGTGCCAGCAGCTTCCTCGACAGACGCTCCTACGAGCAGTACTTC
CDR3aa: CASSFLDRRSYEQYF

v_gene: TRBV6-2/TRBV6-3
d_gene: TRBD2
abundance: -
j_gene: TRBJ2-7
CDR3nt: TGTGCCAGCAGTTACCGGGGGACTAGCGGGAGGTACGAGCAGTACTTC
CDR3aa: CASSYRGTSGRYEQYF

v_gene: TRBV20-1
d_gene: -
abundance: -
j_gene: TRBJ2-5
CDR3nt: TGCAGTGCTAGAGATACAGAGACCCAGTACTTC
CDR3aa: CSARDTETQYF

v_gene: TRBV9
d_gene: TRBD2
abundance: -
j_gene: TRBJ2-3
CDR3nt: TGTGCCAGCAGCCCCAGACGGGTACTCGGGAGGGCTCTCGCAGATACGCAGTATTTT
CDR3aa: CASSPRRVLGRALADTQYF

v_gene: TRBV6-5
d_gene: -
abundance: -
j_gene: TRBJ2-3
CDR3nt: TGTGCCAGCAGGAGCCAAGGGGGCACAGATACGCAGTATTTT
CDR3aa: CASRSQGGTDTQYF

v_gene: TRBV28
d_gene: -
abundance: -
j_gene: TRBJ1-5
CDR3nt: TGTGCCAGCCCACCAAGGGGGACGAGTAGCAATCAGCCCCAGCATTTT
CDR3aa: CASPPRGTSSNQPQHF

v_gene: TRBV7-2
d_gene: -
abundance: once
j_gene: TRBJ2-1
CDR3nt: TGTGCCAGCAGCTTTTATGACAGGTTGCAGTTCTTC
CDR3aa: CASSFYDRLQFF

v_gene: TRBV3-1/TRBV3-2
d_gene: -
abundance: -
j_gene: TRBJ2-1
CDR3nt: TGTGCCAGCAACCCGGGGGCTGAGGGAGAGGTTTACAATGAGCAGTTCTTC
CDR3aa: CASNPGAEGEVYNEQFF

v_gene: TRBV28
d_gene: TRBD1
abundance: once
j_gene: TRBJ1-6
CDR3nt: TGTGCCAGCAGCGACACCTTACCGGGACAGGGGGCGAGAAGGAATTCACCCCTCCACTTT
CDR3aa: CASSDTLPGQGARRNSPLHF

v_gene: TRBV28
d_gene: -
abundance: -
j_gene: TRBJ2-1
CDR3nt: TGTGCCAGCAGCCCAACGGCGGGTGAGCAGTTCTTC
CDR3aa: CASSPTAGEQFF

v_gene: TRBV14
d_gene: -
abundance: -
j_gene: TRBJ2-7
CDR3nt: TGTGCCAGCAGCCCTCTTTCCCTCCCACAGGATTACGAGCAGTACTTC
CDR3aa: CASSPLSLPQDYEQYF

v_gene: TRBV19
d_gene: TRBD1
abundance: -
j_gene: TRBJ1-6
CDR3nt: TGTGCCAGTAGTATCCGGACAGGGCGGGATTCACCCCTCCACTTT
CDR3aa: CASSIRTGRDSPLHF

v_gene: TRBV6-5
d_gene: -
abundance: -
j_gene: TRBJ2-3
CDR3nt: TGTGCCAGCAGCCTCTCTAGCGACCTCGGGGATACGCAGTATTTT
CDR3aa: CASSLSSDLGDTQYF

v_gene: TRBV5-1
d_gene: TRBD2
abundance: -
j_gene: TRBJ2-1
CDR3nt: TGCGCCAGCAGAAAACTAGCGGGAGAGTCCTACAATGAGCAGTTCTTC
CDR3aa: CASRKLAGESYNEQFF

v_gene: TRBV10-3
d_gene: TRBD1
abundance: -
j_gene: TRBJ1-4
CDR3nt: TGTGCCATCAGTGAGTCAAGGACAGGTACTAATGAAAAACTGTTTTTT
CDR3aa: CAISESRTGTNEKLFF

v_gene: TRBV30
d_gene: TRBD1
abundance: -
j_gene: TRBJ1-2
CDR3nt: TGTGCCTCAGACAGGGGCGGAGAGGGGACCTTC
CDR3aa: CASDRGGEGTF

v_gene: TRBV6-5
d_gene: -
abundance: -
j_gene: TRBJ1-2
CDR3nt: TGTGCCAGCCGGGCAGGAGTGATACTCGCGTCGGGCTACACCTTC
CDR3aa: CASRAGVILASGYTF

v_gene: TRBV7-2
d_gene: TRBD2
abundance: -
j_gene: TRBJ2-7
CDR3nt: TGTGCCAGCAGCTTCCTGGGGCGGGAGGGGCACGAGCAGTACTTC
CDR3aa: CASSFLGREGHEQYF

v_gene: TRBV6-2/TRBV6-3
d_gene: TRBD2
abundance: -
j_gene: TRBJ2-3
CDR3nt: TGTGCCAGCAGTTCTTACCCCCTAGCGGGAGGACCAGATACGCAGTATTTT
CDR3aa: CASSSYPLAGGPDTQYF

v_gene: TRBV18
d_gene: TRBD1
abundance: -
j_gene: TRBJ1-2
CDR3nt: TGTGCCAGCTCACCGGCGACAGGGGGTCGGTATGGCTACACCTTC
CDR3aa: CASSPATGGRYGYTF

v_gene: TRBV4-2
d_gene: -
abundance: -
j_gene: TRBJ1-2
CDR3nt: TGTGCCAGCAGCCAGGATAGAAGAAACTATGGCTACACCTTC
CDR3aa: CASSQDRRNYGYTF

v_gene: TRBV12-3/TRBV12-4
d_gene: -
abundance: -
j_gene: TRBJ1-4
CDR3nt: TGTGCCAGCAGTTTAGGGGGTGGTGAAAAACTGTTTTTT
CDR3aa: CASSLGGGEKLFF

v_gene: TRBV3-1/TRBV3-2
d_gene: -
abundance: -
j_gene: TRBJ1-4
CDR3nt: TGTGCCAGCAGCCTTCCAGGGGCGCGTGCTGAAAAACTGTTTTTT
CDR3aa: CASSLPGARAEKLFF

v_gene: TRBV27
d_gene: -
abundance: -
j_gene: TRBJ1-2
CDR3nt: TGTGCCAGCAGTCCCCTTCCCGGAGGCCGGGACCGGCGGGGCTACACCTTC
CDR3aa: CASSPLPGGRDRRGYTF

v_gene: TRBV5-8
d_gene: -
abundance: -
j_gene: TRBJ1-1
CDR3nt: TGTGCCAGCAGCTTGTGGGCAAACACTGAAGCTTTCTTT
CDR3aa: CASSLWANTEAFF

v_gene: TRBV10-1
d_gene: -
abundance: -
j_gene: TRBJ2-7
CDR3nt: TGCGCCAGCAGTGGGAACTACGAGCAGTACTTC
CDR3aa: CASSGNYEQYF

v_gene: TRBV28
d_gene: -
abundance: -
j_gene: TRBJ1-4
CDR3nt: TGTGCCAGCAGTTCGCCCGGGGGGGGGACTAATGAAAAACTGTTTTTT
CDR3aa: CASSSPGGGTNEKLFF

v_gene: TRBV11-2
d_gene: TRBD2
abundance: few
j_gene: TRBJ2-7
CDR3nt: TGTGCCAGCAGCTTAGGCGGGAGCTACGAGCAGTACTTC
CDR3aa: CASSLGGSYEQYF

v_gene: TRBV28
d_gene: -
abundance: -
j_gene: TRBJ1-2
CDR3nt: TGTGCCAGCAGTCCCCCCCCTTGGCAGGCTAACTATGGCTACACCTTC
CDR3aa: CASSPPPWQANYGYTF

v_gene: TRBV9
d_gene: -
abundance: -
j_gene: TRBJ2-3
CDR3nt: TGTGCCAGCAGCGCGGCCTCCGCGACGCAGTATTTT
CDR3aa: CASSAASATQYF

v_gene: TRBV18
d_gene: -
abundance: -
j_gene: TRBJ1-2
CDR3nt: TGTGCCAGCTCCCCCGAGGATAACTATGGCTACACCTTC
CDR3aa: CASSPEDNYGYTF

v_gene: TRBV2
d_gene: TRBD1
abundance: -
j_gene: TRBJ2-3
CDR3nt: TGTGCCAGCAGTGAAGGACAGGGGTATGGGGATACGCAGTATTTT
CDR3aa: CASSEGQGYGDTQYF

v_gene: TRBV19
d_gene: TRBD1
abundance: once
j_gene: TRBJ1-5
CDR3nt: TGTGCCAGTAGTCTCCCAGGGGGTAGGGGGCATTTT
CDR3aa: CASSLPGGRGHF

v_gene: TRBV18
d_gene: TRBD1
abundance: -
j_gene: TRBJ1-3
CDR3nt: TGTGCCAGCACGGGACAGGGGAACTCTGGAAACACCATATATTTT
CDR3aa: CASTGQGNSGNTIYF

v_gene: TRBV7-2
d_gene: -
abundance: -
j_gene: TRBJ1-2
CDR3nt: TGTGCCAGCAGCTCCCCAAGGCTCAACTATGGCTACACCTTC
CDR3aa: CASSSPRLNYGYTF

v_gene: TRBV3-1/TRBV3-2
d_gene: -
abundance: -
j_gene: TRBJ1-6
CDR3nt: TGTGCCAGCAGCCAAGGTAGTAATTCACCCCTCCACTTT
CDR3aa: CASSQGSNSPLHF

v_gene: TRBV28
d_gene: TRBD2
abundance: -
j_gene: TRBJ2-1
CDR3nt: TGTGCCAGCAGTTTCCCTAGGACTAGACATGAGCAGTTCTTC
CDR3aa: CASSFPRTRHEQFF

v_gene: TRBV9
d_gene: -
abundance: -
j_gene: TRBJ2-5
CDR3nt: TGTGCCAGCAGCCCTCACTTGGAAGAGACCCAGTACTTC
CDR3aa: CASSPHLEETQYF

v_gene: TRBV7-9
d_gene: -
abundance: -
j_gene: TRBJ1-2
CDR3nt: TGTGCCAGCAGCGCAAGACAGACTAACTATGGCTACACCTTC
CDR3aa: CASSARQTNYGYTF

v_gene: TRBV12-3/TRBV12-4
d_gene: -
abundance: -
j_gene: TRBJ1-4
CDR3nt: TGTGCCAGCAGTTTGAGCCTGGGTGAAAAACTGTTTTTT
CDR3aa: CASSLSLGEKLFF

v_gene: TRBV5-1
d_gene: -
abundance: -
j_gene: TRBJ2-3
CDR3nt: TGCGCCAGCAGCCCCACTCAGGGAGGAGGGGCAGATACGCAGTATTTT
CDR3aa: CASSPTQGGGADTQYF

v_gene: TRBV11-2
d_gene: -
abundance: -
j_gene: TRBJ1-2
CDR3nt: TGTGCCAGCAGCTTAGATCATGGGGGGAACTATGGCTACACCTTC
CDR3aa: CASSLDHGGNYGYTF